This record concerns one TCR beta chain sequence. The antigen remains unidentified. This specimen includes other DNA sequences encoding the same CDR3. TCRdb keeps only in-frame clones here, not all; method: immunoSEQ multiplex PCR. The sample lists approximately 54,000 clones, approximately 89% occurring once. The source of the sample is a study of OX40 agonist ivuxolimab in advanced cancers. About the study: Dose-escalation patients' cancers were hepatocellular carcinoma, melanoma, renal cell or head and neck cancer. General study findings and limits: The study observed clonal expansion of CD4+ and CD8+ blood T cells by week 6 at 0.1 to 3.0 mg/kg. Partial responders at 0.1-3.0 mg/kg showed near-lowest clonal expansion.

Patients with autoimmune history or systemic immunosuppression were excluded. This material consisted of CD4+ or CD8+ T cells sorted from blood, taken in a trial of the OX40 agonist ivuxolimab. The receptor comes from an adult with an advanced solid tumor such as melanoma, head and neck, liver or kidney cancer.

CDR3 protein: CASSLGGYEQYF. As DNA, the CDR3 is TGTGCCAGCAGCTTGGGAGGCTACGAGCAGTACTTC. The V and J genes are TRBV5-4 and TRBJ2-7; D gene ambiguous. Germline V CDR1 and CDR2: SGHNT, YYREEE (reference sequence). V was clipped by 0 bases and J by 3 bases, with 4 bases between them. There are 12 residues in the CDR3.